This record concerns one T cell receptor (beta chain) sequence. This clonotype was seen once. What this receptor recognizes is not known. No much larger clone exists at a distance of one base, and base qualities are not known. Systemically healthy Caucasian individuals from Russia, approximately 39 in total and aged roughly 6 to 90 years, were included as donors. Roughly 11 milliliters of peripheral blood were drawn from each donor into EDTA-treated Vacutainer tubes. Ficoll-Paque density-gradient centrifugation was used to isolate PBMCs, with at least 6 million per sample. Trizol reagent was used to extract total RNA from PBMCs, with at least 6 micrograms per sample. For every donor, an aliquot of PBMCs went through flow cytometry to measure the percentages of naive CD45RAhigh/CD27high T cells. This record belongs to a study of blood T cells in healthy people across ages (dated by TCRdb to the mid-2010s). Some background on the complete study: In model experiments, template switching captured about one uniquely barcoded TCR beta cDNA molecule for every two T cells. Age-related changes in TCR beta repertoire diversity were measured in the study by deep sequencing normalized with unique cDNA molecular identifiers. The donors were divided into four age groups: young (average around 17 years), middle-aged (about 39), aged (around 67) and long-lived (around 87). Using the same blood draw, the study looked at two additional independent replicas of 1 million unique cDNA reads for two donors, one aged 18 to 30 and the other aged 80 or older.

The method was 5' RACE. The run used an Illumina HiSeq 2500. The second PCR ran for about 6 to 11 cycles and used a J-beta primer mix along with a sample-barcoded 5' primer. A template-switch 5' adaptor carrying 12 random nucleotides introduced a unique molecular identifier onto each TCR beta cDNA molecule. Each sample yielded at least 2.5 million CDR3-containing paired-end reads. The Mint cDNA synthesis kit, primed by a TRBC-specific oligonucleotide, was used to synthesize first-strand cDNA from all RNA. All cDNA was treated with uracil-DNA glycosylase and then went through a first 18-cycle PCR with the universal primers M1SS and BC2_uni_R. Regarding the original processing steps: For normalization, 1 million high-quality reads, each with a distinct molecular identifier, were randomly selected from each sample. Instead of being binned into consensus sequences, reads with shared molecular identifiers were discarded. MiTCR, set to a Q25 quality threshold and the strictest error-elimination algorithm, was used for CDR3 identification, clonotype clustering and error correction. A nonparametric unseen species model with Euler transformation was used to estimate a lower bound on total TCR beta diversity. TCRdb handled the public reads itself, with Q25 trimming in fastp and clone calling in MiXCR, and kept productive beta chains. Every CDR3 protein is listed once, alongside the most common genes and DNA of its rows. The authors' filters were not applied to this entry. Here the sample has over 450,000 distinct CDR3 sequences; 20% to 30% occur a single time. The ten largest make up less than 9% of the sample.

General study outcomes and caveats: Observed TCR beta diversity per million T cells fell roughly linearly with age, and a significant reduction was already apparent by age around 44. Because donor CMV infection status was unknown, age-related changes in expanded clonotypes were potentially confounded. The long-lived group showed more naive CD4+ T cells, fewer expanded clones and increased TCR diversity than the aged group, suggesting age selection. There was a strong correlation between observed TCR beta diversity and the percentage of naive T cells measured by flow cytometry. Estimates of total diversity based on one million sequenced T cells were considered lower bounds and underestimates. Since profiling was done on bulk unsorted PBMCs, naive and antigen-experienced compartments could not be conclusively compared.

Including the terminal cysteine and phenylalanine, the CDR3 comprises 16 residues. The sequence is cut down to CDR3 DNA, 48 bases in frame from base 1. From the germline V gene, CDR1 is MNHEY and CDR2 is SVGEGT. Ends trimmed: V by 4 bases, J by 5 bases; bases unmatched to a gene: 6. Another study also made use of these data, one on T cells of mothers and their children. From that second study: Nine systemically healthy Caucasian individuals served as donors, namely three mothers together with their six children. cDNA synthesis used all of the extracted RNA, with roughly 1.5 ug of RNA in each 15 ul reaction. In the second PCR, sample barcodes and 2-4 random nucleotides were introduced via the M1S primer. Over 8 million TCR beta CDR3 reads were obtained for each mother, and about 3 million reads were obtained for each child. Thymic selection similarly shapes TCR recombination output in related and unrelated pairs, with minor effect from inherited differences. Normalized repertoire overlap was always found to be slightly, but never significantly, higher in related mother-child pairs than in unrelated mother-child pairs. No persistent microchimeric T cell clones were detected, at a sensitivity of around 100 clones per million clonotypes. In the study, deep NGS was used to compare the TCR beta repertoires of mothers and children, and features distinguishing related mother-child pairs from unrelated individuals were sought. Mothers averaged about 37 +/- 4 years of age and children averaged around 10 +/- 4 years. After adapter ligation was performed with NEBNext reagents, the libraries were sequenced on an Illumina HiSeq 2000 with 100+100 nt paired-end reads. To prevent cross-contamination, the mother and child libraries were prepared a month apart and were sequenced in separate runs. Between 500,000 and 2,000,000 distinct TCR beta clonotypes were identified per donor. Naive TCR beta clonotypes were estimated from low-frequency clonotypes matched to each donor's FACS-determined naive share, without sorting.

In this chain, TRBV6-2 or TRBV6-3 is recombined with TRBJ2-1; the junction holds 12 bases that match TRBD2. The sequencing input was blood. This TCR was sampled from a boy younger than 18 in good health. The sequenced DNA is TGTGCCAGCAGTTCCCCTAGCGGGGGGGCACACAATGAGCAGTTCTTC. It is translated as CASSSPSGGAHNEQFF.